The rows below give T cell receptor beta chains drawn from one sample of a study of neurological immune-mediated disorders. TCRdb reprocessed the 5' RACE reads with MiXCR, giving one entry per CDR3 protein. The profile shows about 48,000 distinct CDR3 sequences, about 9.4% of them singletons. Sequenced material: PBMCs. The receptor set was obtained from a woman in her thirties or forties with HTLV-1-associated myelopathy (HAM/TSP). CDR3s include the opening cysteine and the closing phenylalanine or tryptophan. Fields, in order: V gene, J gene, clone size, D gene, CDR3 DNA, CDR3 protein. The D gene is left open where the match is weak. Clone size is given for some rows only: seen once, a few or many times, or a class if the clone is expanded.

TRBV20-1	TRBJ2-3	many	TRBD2	TGCAGTGCTAGACTAGCGGCAGATACGCAGTATTTT	CSARLAADTQYF
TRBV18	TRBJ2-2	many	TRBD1	TGTGCCAGCTCACCGACAGGGGGTAACACCGGGGAGCTGTTTTTT	CASSPTGGNTGELFF
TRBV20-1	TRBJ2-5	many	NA	TGCAGTGCTAGCGGGGCGGGAGAGACCCAGTACTTC	CSASGAGETQYF
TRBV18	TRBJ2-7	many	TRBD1	TGTGCCAGCTCACCATCGACAGGGGACGACGAGCAGTACTTC	CASSPSTGDDEQYF
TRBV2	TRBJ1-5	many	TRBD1	TGTGCCAGCAGTGAATTGAAGGGGGCGTTCGGTCAGCCCCAGCATTTT	CASSELKGAFGQPQHF
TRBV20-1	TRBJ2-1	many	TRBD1	TGCAGTGCTAGTCGGGGACAGTACAATGAGCAGTTCTTC	CSASRGQYNEQFF
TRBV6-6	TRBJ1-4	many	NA	TGTGCCAGCAGCCAAACAGGGAGTGCGGGGGAAAAACTGTTTTTT	CASSQTGSAGEKLFF
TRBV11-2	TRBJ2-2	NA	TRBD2	TGTGCCAGCAGCCACCGGGGGACTAGTAACACCGGGGAGCTGTTTTTT	CASSHRGTSNTGELFF
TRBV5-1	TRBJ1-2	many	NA	TGCGCCAGCAGCTCTCGGACACCCCCGGCAGATGGCTACACCTTC	CASSSRTPPADGYTF
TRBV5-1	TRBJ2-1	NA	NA	TGCGCCAGCAGCTTGCCGGACGAGGGGAATGAGCAGTTCTTC	CASSLPDEGNEQFF
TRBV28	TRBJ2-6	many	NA	TGTGCCATCGGTAACAGGGCTGGGGCCAACGTCCTGACTTTC	CAIGNRAGANVLTF
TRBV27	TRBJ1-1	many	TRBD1	TGTGCCAGCAGTTTGAGGGGGCGGGACACTGAAGCTTTCTTT	CASSLRGRDTEAFF
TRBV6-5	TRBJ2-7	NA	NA	TGTGCCAGCAGTTACTCCGGGCCGGGGTACGAGCAGTACTTC	CASSYSGPGYEQYF
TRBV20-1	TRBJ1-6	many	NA	TGCAGTGCGGCACTTCGGAGGGATTCACCCCTCCACTTT	CSAALRRDSPLHF
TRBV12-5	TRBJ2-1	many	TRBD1	TGTGCTAGTGGTCTTCAAATCATGTTGGGACAGGGCATTTACAATGAGCAGTTCTTC	CASGLQIMLGQGIYNEQFF
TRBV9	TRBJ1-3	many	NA	TGTGCCAGCAGCGTAGACTTCTCTGGAAACACCATATATTTT	CASSVDFSGNTIYF
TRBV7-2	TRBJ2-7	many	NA	TGTGCCAGCAGCTTAGAGGTTGGCGGAATCTACGAGCAGTACTTC	CASSLEVGGIYEQYF
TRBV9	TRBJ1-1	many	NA	TGTGCCAGCGGGGGTGAAAGGGGCACTGAAGCTTTCTTT	CASGGERGTEAFF
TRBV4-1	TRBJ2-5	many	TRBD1	TGCGCCAGCAGCCAAAAGACAGGGCGGGAAGAGACCCAGTACTTC	CASSQKTGREETQYF
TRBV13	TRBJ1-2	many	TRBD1	TGTGCCAGCAGCAGGAGCGGACAGGGGGCGAACTTACGCTACACCTTC	CASSRSGQGANLRYTF
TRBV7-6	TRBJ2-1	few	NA	TGTGCCAGCAGCCAGCGGCGGAATGAGCAGTTCTTC	CASSQRRNEQFF
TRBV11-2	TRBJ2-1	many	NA	TGTGCCAGCAGCCCCCTGGACGGAGCCCAATACAATGAGCAGTTCTTC	CASSPLDGAQYNEQFF
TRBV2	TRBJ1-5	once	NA	TGTGCCAGCAGTGGGGACGGTCATAGCAATCAGCCCCAGCATTTT	CASSGDGHSNQPQHF
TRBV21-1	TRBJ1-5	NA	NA	TGTGCCAGCAGCACTCAGGAGAAACAGCCCCATCATTTT	CASSTQEKQPHHF
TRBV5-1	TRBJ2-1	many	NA	TGCGCCAGCAGCTTGGCCGGGAATGAGCAGTTCTTC	CASSLAGNEQFF
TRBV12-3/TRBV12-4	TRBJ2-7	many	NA	TGTGCCAGCACACTGGGGATACTAGGCGAGCAGTACTTC	CASTLGILGEQYF
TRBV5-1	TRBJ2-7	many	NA	TGCGCCAGCAGCCCGTACAGGGACTCCTACGAGCAGTACTTC	CASSPYRDSYEQYF
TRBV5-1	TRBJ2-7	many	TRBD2	TGCGCCAGCAGCTTGGTACGCGGGGGGGCATACGAGCAGTACTTC	CASSLVRGGAYEQYF
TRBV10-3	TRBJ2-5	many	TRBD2	TGTGCCATCAGGGAGACTAGCAGCCAAGAGACCCAGTACTTC	CAIRETSSQETQYF
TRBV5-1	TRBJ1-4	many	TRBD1	TGCGCCAGCAGCTTGCAGACAGGGAGGAACGAAAAACTGTTTTTT	CASSLQTGRNEKLFF
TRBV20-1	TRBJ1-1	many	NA	TGCAGTGCAGGAGGGGCTGAAGCTTTCTTT	CSAGGAEAFF
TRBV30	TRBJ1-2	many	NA	TGTGCCTGGAGAAAGAGGGGGAACTATGGCTACACCTTC	CAWRKRGNYGYTF